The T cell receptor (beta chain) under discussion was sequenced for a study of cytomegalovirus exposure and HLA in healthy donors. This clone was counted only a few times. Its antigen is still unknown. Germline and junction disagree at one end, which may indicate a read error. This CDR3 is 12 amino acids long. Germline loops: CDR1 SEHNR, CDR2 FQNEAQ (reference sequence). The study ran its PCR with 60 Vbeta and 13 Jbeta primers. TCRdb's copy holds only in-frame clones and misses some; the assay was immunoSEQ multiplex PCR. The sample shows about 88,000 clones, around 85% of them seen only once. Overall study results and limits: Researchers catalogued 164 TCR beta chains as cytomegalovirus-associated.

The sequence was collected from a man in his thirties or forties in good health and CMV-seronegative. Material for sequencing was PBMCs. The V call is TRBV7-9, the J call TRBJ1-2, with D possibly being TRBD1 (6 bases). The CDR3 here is CSSSPDSYGYTF. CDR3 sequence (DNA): TGTTCCAGCAGCCCGGACAGCTATGGCTACACCTTC.